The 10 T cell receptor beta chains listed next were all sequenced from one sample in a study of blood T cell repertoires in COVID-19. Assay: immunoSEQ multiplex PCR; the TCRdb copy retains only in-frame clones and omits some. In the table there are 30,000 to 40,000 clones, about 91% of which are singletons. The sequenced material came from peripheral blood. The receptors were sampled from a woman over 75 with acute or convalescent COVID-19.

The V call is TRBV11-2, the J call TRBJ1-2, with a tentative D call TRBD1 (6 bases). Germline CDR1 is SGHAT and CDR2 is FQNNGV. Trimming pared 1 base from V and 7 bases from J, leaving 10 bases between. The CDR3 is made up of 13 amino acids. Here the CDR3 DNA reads TGTGCCAGCAGCTTAGGACAGGATTTTGGCTACACCTTC. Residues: CASSLGQDFGYTF.

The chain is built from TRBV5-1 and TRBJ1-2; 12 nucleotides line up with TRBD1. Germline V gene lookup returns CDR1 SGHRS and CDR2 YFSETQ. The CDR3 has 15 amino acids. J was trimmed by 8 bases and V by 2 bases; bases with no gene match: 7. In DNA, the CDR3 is TGCGCCAGCAGCTTCCAGGGACAGGGGGCGCGGGGCTACACCTTC. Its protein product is CASSFQGQGARGYTF.

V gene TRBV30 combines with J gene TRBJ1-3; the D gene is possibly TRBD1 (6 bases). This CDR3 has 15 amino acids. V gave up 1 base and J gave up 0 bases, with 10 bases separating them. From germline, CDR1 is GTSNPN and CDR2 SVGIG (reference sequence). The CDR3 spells CAWSGPGHSGNTIYF. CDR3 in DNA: TGTGCCTGGAGTGGCCCGGGACACTCTGGAAACACCATATATTTT.

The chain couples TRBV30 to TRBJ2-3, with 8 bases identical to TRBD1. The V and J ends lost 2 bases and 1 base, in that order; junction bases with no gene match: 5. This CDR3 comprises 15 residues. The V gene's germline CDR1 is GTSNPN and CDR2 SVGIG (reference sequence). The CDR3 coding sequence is TGTGCCTGGAGTAATCTGGGACAGGGCACAGATACGCAGTATTTT. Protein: CAWSNLGQGTDTQYF.

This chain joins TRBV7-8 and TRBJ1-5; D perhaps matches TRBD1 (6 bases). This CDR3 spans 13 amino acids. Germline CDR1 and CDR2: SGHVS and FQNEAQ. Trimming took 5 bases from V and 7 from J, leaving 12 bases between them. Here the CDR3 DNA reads TGTGCCAGCAGCCTACAGGGAGACCAGCCCCAGCATTTT. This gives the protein CASSLQGDQPQHF.

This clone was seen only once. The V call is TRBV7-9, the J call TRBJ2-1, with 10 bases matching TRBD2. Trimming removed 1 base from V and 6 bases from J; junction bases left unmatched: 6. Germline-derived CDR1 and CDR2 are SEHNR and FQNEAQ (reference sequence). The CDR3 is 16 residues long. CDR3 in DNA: TGTGCCAGCAGCTTAGTGGGTAGCGGGAGGCCCAATGAGCAGTTCTTC. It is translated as CASSLVGSGRPNEQFF. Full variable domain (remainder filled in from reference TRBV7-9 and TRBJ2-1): DTGVSQNPRHKITKRGQNVTFRCDPISEHNRLYWYRQTLGQGPEFLTYFQNEAQLEKSRLLSDRFSAERPKGSFSTLEIQRTEQGDSAMYLCASSLVGSGRPNEQFFGPGTRLTVL.

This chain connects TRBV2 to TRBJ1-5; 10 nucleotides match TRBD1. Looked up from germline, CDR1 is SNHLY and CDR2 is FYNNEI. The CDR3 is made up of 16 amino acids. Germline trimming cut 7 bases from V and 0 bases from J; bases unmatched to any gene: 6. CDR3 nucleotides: TGTGCCAGCACCATGGGACAGGGGAGTAGCAATCAGCCCCAGCATTTT. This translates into CASTMGQGSSNQPQHF.

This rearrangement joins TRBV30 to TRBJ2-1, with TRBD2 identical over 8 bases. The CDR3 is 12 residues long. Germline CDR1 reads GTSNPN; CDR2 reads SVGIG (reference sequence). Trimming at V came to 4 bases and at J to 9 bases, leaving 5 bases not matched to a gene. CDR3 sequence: CAWMVAGIEQFF. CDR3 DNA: TGTGCCTGGATGGTAGCGGGGATTGAGCAGTTCTTC.

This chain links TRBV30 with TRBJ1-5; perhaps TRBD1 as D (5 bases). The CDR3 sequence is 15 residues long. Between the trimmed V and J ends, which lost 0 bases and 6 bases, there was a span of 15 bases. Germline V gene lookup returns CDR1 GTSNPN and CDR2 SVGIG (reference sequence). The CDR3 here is CAWSVRGGEVQPQHF. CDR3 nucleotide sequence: TGTGCCTGGAGTGTACGGGGAGGGGAGGTTCAGCCCCAGCATTTT. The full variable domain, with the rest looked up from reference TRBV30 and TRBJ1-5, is SQTIHQWPATLVQPVGSPLSLECTVEGTSNPNLYWYRQAAGRGLQLLFYSVGIGQISSEVPQNLSASRPQDRQFILSSKKLLLSDSGFYLCAWSVRGGEVQPQHFGDGTRLSIL.

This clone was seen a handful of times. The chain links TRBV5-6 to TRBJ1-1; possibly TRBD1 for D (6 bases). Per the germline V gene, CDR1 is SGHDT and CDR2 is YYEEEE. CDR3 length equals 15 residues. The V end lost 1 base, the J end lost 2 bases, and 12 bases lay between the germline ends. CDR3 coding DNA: TGTGCCAGCAGCTTGTACGGACAGCCTAACACTGAAGCTTTCTTT. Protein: CASSLYGQPNTEAFF.